This TCR beta chain stems from a study of T-cell memory formation after mild COVID-19. A note on this clonotype: Its antigen is still unknown.

The CDR3 contains 18 residues. Germline V gene sequence: CDR1 SGDLS, CDR2 YYNGEE. J lost 4 bases, V lost 2 bases, and 14 bases had no gene match. Study outcomes and limitations: CM and EM subsets held most contracting CD4+ clones; EMRA held CD8+ ones. Clones shrinking from day 15 to 85 showed even CD4/CD8 mixes; later expanders tilted CD4+. Day 37-peaking second-wave clones had unconfirmed SARS-CoV-2 specificity.

TCRdb analysed the 5' RACE reads with MiXCR anew, one entry per CDR3 protein. The sample records about 190,000 distinct CDR3 sequences, about 18% being singletons. V usage is TRBV9 and J usage is TRBJ2-3, with 9 bases matching TRBD2. The receptor comes from an adult woman who had mild COVID-19 (a few samples of this study predate the infection). Cell type and time point are not known. What was sequenced was PBMCs or a T cell subset sorted from them (not recorded which). For the CDR3, the DNA is TGTGCCAGCAGCGTCGATCCGGGGTTAGCGGGAGCATCAGATACGCAGTATTTT. Its protein product is CASSVDPGLAGASDTQYF.